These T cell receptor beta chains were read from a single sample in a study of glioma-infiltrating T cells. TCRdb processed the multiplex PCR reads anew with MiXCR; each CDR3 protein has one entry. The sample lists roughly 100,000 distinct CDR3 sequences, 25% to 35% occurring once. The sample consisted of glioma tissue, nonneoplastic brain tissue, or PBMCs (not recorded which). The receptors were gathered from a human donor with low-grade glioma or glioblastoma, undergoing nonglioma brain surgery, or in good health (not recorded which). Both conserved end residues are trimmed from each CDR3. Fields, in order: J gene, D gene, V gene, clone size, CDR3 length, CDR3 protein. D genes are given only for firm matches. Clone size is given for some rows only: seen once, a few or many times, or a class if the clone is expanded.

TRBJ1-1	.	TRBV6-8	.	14	ASSTATATVKNEAF
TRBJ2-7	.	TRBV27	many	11	ASSSRGPYEQY
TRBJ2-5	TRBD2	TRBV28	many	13	ASSSLGRVGETQY
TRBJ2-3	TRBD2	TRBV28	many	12	ASSASGGTDTQY
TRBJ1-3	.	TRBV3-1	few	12	ASSNQDSGNTIY
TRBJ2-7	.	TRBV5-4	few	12	ASSRDVGDREQY
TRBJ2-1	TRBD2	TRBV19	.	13	ASPPSSGGAWEQF
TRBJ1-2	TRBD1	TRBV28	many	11	ASRTDRAHGYT
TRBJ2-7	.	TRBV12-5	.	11	ASGLGEGREQY
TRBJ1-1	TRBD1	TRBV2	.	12	ASRSDREASKAF
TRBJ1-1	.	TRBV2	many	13	ASRGEGFKNTEAF
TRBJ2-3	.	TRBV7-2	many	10	ASSLVADTQY
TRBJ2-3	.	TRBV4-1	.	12	ASTVAASTDTQY
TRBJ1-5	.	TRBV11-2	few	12	ASSTRTGREPQH
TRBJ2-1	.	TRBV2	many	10	ASLGPYNEQF
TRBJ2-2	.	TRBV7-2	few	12	ASSPRPNPGELF
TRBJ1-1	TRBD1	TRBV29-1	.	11	SVTGQGNTEAF
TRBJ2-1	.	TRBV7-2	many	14	ASSLASRGNYNEQF
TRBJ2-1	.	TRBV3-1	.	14	ASSQDTAPSCNEQF
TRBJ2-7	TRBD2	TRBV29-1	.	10	SVASGVSEQY
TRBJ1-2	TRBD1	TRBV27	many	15	ASSRGPPNFGAYGYT
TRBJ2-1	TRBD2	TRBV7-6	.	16	ASSLEVERGGLDNEQF
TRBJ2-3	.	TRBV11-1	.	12	ASSLAGGLNTQY
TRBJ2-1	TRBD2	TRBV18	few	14	ASSPTAGGGYNEQF
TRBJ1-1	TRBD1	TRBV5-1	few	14	ASNTLPGTANTEAF
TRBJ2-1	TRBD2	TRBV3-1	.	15	ASSPYAGTTLSNEQF
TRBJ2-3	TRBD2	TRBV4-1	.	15	ASSQDWTSDGADTQY
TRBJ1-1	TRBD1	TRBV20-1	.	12	SASRQGENTEAF
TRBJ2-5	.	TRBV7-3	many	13	ASSLSIGVGETQY